This TCR beta chain was identified in a study of type 1 and type 2 diabetes patients. All diabetic donors were classified as either type 1 or type 2 diabetes. Amplification started from genomic DNA. The TCR beta CDR3 region was amplified using 30 forward and 13 reverse primers. TCRdb analysed the multiplex PCR reads with MiXCR anew, one entry per CDR3 protein. The table has 250,000 or so distinct CDR3 sequences, 40% to 50% seen once. The sample was peripheral blood mononuclear cells (PBMCs). The sequence derives from a man aged 18-30 years with type 2 diabetes.

The chain's CDR3 is CAISAGTEGQPQHF. The CDR3 region has the DNA TGTGCCATCAGTGCGGGGACAGAGGGTCAGCCCCAGCATTTT. This chain connects TRBV10-3 to TRBJ1-5, with 7 bases fitting TRBD1. V was clipped by 4 bases and J by 6 bases; unmatched bases: 6. Germline V gene data show CDR1 as ENHRY and CDR2 as SYGVKD. The CDR3 totals 14 residues.